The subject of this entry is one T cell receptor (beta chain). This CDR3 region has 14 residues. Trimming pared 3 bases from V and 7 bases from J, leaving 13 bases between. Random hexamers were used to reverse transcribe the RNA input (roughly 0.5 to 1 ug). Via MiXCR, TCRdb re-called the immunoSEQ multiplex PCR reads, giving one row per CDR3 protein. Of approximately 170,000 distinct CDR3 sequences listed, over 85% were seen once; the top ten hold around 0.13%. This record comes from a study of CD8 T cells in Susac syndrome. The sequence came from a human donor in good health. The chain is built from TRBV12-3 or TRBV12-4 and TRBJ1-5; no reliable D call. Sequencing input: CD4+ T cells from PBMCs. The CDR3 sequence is CASSLGNLGQPQHF. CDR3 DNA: TGTGCCAGCAGTTTGGGCAACTTGGGGCAGCCCCAGCATTTT.